Listed below are T cell receptor beta chains from one sample, sequenced in a study of blood T cell repertoires in COVID-19. Using immunoSEQ multiplex PCR, the repertoire was profiled, and TCRdb retains in-frame clones only, with some absent. The table has fewer than 500,000 clones, just over 85% seen once. The sample consisted of peripheral blood. The receptors shown here come from a woman aged 30 to 39 with active or convalescent COVID-19. Both conserved end residues are part of each CDR3. Each record gives: V gene, clone size, J gene, D gene, CDR3 DNA, CDR3 protein. A D gene is named only where the DNA matches it firmly. Only some rows state a clone size, as once, few, many or a class for expanded clones.

V gene: TRBV10-3; clone size: NA; J gene: TRBJ1-1; D gene: NA; CDR3 DNA: TGTGCCATCAGTGAGTCAGGACAATCATTCGGGGCTTTCTTT; CDR3 protein: CAISESGQSFGAFF
V gene: TRBV3-1/TRBV3-2; clone size: NA; J gene: TRBJ1-3; D gene: NA; CDR3 DNA: TGTGCCAGCAGCCCGACAGTAAGATCTGGAAACACCATATATTTT; CDR3 protein: CASSPTVRSGNTIYF
V gene: TRBV18; clone size: NA; J gene: TRBJ1-3; D gene: NA; CDR3 DNA: TGTGCCAGCTCACTAACAGGGAATGGAAACACCATATATTTT; CDR3 protein: CASSLTGNGNTIYF
V gene: TRBV15; clone size: NA; J gene: TRBJ1-1; D gene: NA; CDR3 DNA: TGTGCCACCAGCAGAGATCTCCCTGCTGTTAGTTTCTTT; CDR3 protein: CATSRDLPAVSFF
V gene: TRBV12-5; clone size: NA; J gene: TRBJ2-7; D gene: NA; CDR3 DNA: TGTGCTAGTGGCCGGGAAGGGTACGAGCAGTACTTC; CDR3 protein: CASGREGYEQYF
V gene: TRBV7-9; clone size: NA; J gene: TRBJ2-4; D gene: TRBD2; CDR3 DNA: TGTGCCAGCAGCTCCGGGGAGGGAAACATTCAGTACTTC; CDR3 protein: CASSSGEGNIQYF
V gene: TRBV5-4; clone size: NA; J gene: TRBJ2-1; D gene: TRBD2; CDR3 DNA: TGTGCCAGCAGCTCGGGGGGGCCATGGAATGAGCAGTTCTTC; CDR3 protein: CASSSGGPWNEQFF
V gene: TRBV2; clone size: NA; J gene: TRBJ1-5; D gene: TRBD1; CDR3 DNA: TGTGCCAGCAGGAGGACAGGGGCTTCGCAGCCCCAGCATTTT; CDR3 protein: CASRRTGASQPQHF
V gene: TRBV29-1; clone size: NA; J gene: TRBJ2-2; D gene: NA; CDR3 DNA: TGCAGCGCTGGGGGAGGAGGACGGAACACCGGGGAGCTGTTTTTT; CDR3 protein: CSAGGGGRNTGELFF
V gene: TRBV7-2; clone size: few; J gene: TRBJ1-2; D gene: TRBD1; CDR3 DNA: TGTGCCAGCAGCTTAAACCCCGGGACAGGGTTAGGCTACACCTTC; CDR3 protein: CASSLNPGTGLGYTF
V gene: TRBV6-5; clone size: NA; J gene: TRBJ1-4; D gene: TRBD1; CDR3 DNA: TGTGCCAGCAGCTTAAGTAGGGGGCTGAATGAAAAACTGTTTTTT; CDR3 protein: CASSLSRGLNEKLFF
V gene: TRBV5-1; clone size: NA; J gene: TRBJ2-7; D gene: TRBD1; CDR3 DNA: TGCGCCAGCACCCGCAGAGGGGGACAGACCAACTCCTACGAGCAGTACTTC; CDR3 protein: CASTRRGGQTNSYEQYF
V gene: TRBV10-2; clone size: NA; J gene: TRBJ1-5; D gene: TRBD1; CDR3 DNA: TGCGCCAGCAGTCTTACAGGGGGTGGAATGAGCAATCAGCCCCAGCATTTT; CDR3 protein: CASSLTGGGMSNQPQHF
V gene: TRBV27; clone size: NA; J gene: TRBJ2-2; D gene: TRBD2; CDR3 DNA: TGTGCCAGCAGTTTAGTCCTAGCGGGCCCCACGGACACCGGGGAGCTGTTTTTT; CDR3 protein: CASSLVLAGPTDTGELFF
V gene: TRBV7-9; clone size: NA; J gene: TRBJ2-7; D gene: NA; CDR3 DNA: TGTGCCAGCAGCCCGCAGACTGCCTACGAGCAGTACTTC; CDR3 protein: CASSPQTAYEQYF
V gene: TRBV14; clone size: NA; J gene: TRBJ1-6; D gene: TRBD1; CDR3 DNA: TGTGCCAGCAGCCAAGCCTCGGGAGGGGGCAATAATTCACCCCTCCACTTT; CDR3 protein: CASSQASGGGNNSPLHF
V gene: TRBV4-1; clone size: NA; J gene: TRBJ1-1; D gene: NA; CDR3 DNA: TGCGCCAGCAGCCAATTTAGTATTGTGAACACTGAAGCTTTCTTT; CDR3 protein: CASSQFSIVNTEAFF